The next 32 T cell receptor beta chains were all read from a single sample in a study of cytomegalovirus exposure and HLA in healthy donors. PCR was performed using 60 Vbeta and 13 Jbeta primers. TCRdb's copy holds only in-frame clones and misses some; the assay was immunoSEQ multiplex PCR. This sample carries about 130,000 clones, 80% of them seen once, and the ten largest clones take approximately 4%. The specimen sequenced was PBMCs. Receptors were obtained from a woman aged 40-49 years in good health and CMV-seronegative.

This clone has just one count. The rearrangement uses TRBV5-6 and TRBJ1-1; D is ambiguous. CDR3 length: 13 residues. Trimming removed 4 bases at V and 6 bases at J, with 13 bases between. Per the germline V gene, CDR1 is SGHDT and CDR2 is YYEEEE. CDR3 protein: CASSPGAWAEAFF. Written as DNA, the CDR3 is TGTGCCAGCAGCCCGGGAGCTTGGGCTGAAGCTTTCTTT. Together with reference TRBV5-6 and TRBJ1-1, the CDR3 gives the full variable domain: DAGVTQSPTHLIKTRGQQVTLRCSPKSGHDTVSWYQQALGQGPQFIFQYYEEEERQRGNFPDRFSGHQFPNYSSELNVNALLLGDSALYLCASSPGAWAEAFFGQGTRLTVV.

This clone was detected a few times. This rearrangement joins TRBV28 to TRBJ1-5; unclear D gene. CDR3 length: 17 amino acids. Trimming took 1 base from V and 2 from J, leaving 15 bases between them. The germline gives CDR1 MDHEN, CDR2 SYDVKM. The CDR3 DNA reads TGTGCCAGCAGTTTATTGGGCAGACGGGATCGCAATCAGCCCCAGCATTTT. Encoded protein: CASSLLGRRDRNQPQHF.

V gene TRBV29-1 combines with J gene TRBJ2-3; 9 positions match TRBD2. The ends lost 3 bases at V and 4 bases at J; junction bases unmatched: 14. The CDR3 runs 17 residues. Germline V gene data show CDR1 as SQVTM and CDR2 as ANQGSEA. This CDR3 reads CSVDGLAGPSSADTQYF. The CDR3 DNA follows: TGCAGCGTTGACGGGCTAGCGGGGCCCAGTAGCGCAGATACGCAGTATTTT.

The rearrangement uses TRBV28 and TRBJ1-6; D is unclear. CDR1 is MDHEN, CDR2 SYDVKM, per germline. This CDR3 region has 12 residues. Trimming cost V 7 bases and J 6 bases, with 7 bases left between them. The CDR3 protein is CASTRSNSPLHF. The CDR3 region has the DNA TGTGCCAGCACCAGGTCTAATTCACCCCTCCACTTT.

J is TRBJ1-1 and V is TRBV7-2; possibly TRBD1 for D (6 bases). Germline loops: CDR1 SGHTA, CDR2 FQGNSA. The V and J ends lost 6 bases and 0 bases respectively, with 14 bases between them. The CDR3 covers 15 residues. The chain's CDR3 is CASRGGRNMNTEAFF. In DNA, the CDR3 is TGTGCCAGCAGGGGGGGGCGAAATATGAACACTGAAGCTTTCTTT.

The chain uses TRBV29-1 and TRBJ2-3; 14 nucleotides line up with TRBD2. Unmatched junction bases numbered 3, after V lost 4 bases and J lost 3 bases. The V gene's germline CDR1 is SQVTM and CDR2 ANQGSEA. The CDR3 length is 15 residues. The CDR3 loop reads CSVGTSGGPTDTQYF. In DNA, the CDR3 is TGCAGCGTTGGGACTAGCGGGGGGCCGACAGATACGCAGTATTTT.

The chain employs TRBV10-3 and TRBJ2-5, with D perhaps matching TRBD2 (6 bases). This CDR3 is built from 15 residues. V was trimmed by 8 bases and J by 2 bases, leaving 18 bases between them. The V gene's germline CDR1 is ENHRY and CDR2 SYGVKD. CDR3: CAIQGDAGGQETQYF. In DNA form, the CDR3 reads TGTGCCATCCAAGGAGACGCCGGAGGGCAAGAGACCCAGTACTTC.

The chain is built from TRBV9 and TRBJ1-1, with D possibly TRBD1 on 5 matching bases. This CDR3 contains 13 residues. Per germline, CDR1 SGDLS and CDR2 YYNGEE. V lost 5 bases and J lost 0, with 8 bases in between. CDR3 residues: CASRGQMNTEAFF. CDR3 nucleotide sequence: TGTGCCAGCAGGGGGCAGATGAACACTGAAGCTTTCTTT.

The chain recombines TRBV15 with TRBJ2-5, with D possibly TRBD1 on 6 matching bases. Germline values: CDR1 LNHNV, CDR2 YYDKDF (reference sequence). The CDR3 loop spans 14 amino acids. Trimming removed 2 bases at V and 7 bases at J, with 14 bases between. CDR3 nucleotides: TGTGCCACCAGCAGATCAGGGGTGGGGGCGACCCAGTACTTC. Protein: CATSRSGVGATQYF.

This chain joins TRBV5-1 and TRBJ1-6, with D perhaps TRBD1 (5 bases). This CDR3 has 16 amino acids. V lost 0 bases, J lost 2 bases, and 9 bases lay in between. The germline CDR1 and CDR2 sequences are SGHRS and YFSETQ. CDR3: CASSLERGAYNSPLHF. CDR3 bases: TGCGCCAGCAGCTTGGAAAGGGGCGCCTATAATTCACCCCTCCACTTT.

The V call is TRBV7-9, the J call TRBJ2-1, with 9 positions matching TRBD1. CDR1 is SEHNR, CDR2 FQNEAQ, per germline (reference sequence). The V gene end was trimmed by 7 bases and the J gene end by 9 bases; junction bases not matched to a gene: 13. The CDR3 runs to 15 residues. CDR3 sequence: CASTLETGGVGEQFF. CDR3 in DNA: TGTGCCAGCACGCTCGAGACAGGGGGTGTTGGTGAGCAGTTCTTC.

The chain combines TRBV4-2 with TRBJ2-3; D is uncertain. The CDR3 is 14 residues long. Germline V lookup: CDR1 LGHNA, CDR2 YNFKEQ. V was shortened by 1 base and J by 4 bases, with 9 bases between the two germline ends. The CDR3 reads CASSQARSADTQYF. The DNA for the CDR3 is TGTGCCAGCAGCCAAGCGAGGAGTGCAGATACGCAGTATTTT.

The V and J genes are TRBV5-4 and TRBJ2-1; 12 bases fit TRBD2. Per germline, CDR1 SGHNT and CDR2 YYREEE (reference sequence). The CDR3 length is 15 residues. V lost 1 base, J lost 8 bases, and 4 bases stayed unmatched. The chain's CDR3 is CASSLTSGRFDEQFF. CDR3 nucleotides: TGTGCCAGCAGCTTGACTAGCGGGAGGTTCGATGAGCAGTTCTTC.

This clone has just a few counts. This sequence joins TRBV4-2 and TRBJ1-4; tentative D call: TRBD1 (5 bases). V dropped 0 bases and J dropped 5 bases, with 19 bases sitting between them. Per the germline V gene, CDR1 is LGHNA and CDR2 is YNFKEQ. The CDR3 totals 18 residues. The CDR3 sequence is CASSQDLGSFGANEKLFF. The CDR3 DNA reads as TGTGCCAGCAGCCAAGATTTGGGATCATTTGGGGCGAATGAAAAACTGTTTTTT.

Written as DNA, the CDR3 is TGCAGCGTTGGGGGGGACCACTATGGCTACACCTTC. Protein: CSVGGDHYGYTF. The chain combines TRBV29-1 with TRBJ1-2; TRBD1 is a possible D gene (5 bases). Germline V lookup: CDR1 SQVTM, CDR2 ANQGSEA. The CDR3 has 12 amino acids. With 4 bases removed from V and 3 bases from J, the gap between germline ends came to 9 bases.

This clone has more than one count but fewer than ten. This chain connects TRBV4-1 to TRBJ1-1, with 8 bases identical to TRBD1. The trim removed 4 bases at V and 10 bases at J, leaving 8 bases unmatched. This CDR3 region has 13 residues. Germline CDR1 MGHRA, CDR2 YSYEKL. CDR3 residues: CASSRHGQGRAFF. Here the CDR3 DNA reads TGCGCCAGCAGCCGCCACGGACAGGGACGAGCTTTCTTT.

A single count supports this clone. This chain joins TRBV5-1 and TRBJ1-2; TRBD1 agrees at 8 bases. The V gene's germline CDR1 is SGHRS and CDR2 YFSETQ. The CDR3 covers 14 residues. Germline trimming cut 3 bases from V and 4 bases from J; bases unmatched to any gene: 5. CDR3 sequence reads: CASSSGQGSYGYTF. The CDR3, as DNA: TGCGCCAGCAGCTCCGGACAGGGATCCTATGGCTACACCTTC.

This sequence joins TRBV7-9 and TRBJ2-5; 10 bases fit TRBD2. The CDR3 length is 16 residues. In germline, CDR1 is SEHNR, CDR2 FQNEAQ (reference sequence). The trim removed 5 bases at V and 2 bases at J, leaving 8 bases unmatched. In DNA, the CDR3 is TGTGCCAGCAGCCACCTAGCGGGGGCCCCTCAAGAGACCCAGTACTTC. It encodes CASSHLAGAPQETQYF. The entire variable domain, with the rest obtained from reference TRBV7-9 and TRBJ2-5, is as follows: DTGVSQNPRHKITKRGQNVTFRCDPISEHNRLYWYRQTLGQGPEFLTYFQNEAQLEKSRLLSDRFSAERPKGSFSTLEIQRTEQGDSAMYLCASSHLAGAPQETQYFGPGTRLLVL.

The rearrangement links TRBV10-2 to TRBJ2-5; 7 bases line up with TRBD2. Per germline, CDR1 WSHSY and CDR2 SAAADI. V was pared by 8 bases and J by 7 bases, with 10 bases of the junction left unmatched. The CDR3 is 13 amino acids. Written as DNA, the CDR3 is TGCGCCAGCGTCGGGGGGTACCCAGGGACCCAGTACTTC. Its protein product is CASVGGYPGTQYF.

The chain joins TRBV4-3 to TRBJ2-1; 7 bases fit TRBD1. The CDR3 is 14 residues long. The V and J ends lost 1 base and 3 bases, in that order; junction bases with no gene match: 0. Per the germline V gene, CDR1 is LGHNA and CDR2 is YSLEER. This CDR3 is CASSQGDSYNEQFF. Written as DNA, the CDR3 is TGCGCCAGCAGCCAAGGGGACAGCTACAATGAGCAGTTCTTC.

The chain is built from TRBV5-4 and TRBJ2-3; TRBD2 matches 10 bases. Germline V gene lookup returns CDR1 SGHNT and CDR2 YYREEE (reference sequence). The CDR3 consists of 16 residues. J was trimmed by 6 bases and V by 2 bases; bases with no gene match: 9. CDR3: CASSFPLAGAGDTQYF. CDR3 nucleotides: TGTGCCAGCAGCTTCCCGCTAGCGGGAGCCGGTGATACGCAGTATTTT.

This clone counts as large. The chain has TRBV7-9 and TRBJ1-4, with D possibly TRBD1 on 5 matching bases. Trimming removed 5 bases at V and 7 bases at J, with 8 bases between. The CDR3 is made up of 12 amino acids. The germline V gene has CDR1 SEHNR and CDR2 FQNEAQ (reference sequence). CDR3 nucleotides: TGTGCCAGCAGCAACCAGGGTGAAAAACTGTTTTTT. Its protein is CASSNQGEKLFF.

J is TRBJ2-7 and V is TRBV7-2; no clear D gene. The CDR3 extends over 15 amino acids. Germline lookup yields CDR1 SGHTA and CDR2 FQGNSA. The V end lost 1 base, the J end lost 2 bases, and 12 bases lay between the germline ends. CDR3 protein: CASSLVHAAAYEQYF. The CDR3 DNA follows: TGTGCCAGCAGCTTAGTCCACGCCGCGGCCTACGAGCAGTACTTC.

The CDR3 bases are TGTGCCAGCCGGGGGACGGGGAAAGATACGCAGTATTTT. This codes for CASRGTGKDTQYF. The chain carries TRBV6-5 and TRBJ2-3, with a weak D call TRBD2 (6 bases). Germline values: CDR1 MNHEY, CDR2 SVGAGI. V was pared by 8 bases and J by 5 bases, with 14 bases between. CDR3 length: 13 residues.

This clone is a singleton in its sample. CDR3 DNA sequence: TGCGCCAGCAGGGGTATGAAGGGGTTGGACTATGGCTACACCTTC. This encodes CASRGMKGLDYGYTF. The chain combines TRBV5-1 with TRBJ1-2, with D perhaps TRBD1 (5 bases). Trimming took off 5 bases at V and 3 bases at J, with 17 bases between the two ends. CDR3 length equals 15 residues. Germline-derived CDR1 and CDR2 are SGHRS and YFSETQ. Looking up the rest from reference TRBV5-1 and TRBJ1-2 gives the full variable domain: KAGVTQTPRYLIKTRGQQVTLSCSPISGHRSVSWYQQTPGQGLQFLFEYFSETQRNKGNFPGRFSGRQFSNSRSEMNVSTLELGDSALYLCASRGMKGLDYGYTFGSGTRLTVV.

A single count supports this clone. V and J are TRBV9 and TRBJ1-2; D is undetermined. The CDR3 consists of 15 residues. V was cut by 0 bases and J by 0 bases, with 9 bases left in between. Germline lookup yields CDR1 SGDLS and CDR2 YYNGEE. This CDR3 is CASSVGIDSNYGYTF. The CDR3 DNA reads TGTGCCAGCAGCGTAGGGATCGACTCTAACTATGGCTACACCTTC.

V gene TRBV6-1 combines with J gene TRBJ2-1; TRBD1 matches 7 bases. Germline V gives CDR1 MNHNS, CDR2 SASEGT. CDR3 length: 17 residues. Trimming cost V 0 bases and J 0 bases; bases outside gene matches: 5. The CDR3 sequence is CASSEARGTFSYNEQFF. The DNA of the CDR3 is TGTGCCAGCAGTGAAGCCAGGGGGACCTTCTCCTACAATGAGCAGTTCTTC.

The DNA for the CDR3 is TGTGCCAGCAGCCCCCGGACAGGGGATATCTACGAGCAGTACTTC. It codes for CASSPRTGDIYEQYF. This chain uses TRBV7-2 with TRBJ2-7, with TRBD1 identical over 9 bases. The V gene end was trimmed by 5 bases and the J gene end by 3 bases; junction bases not matched to a gene: 8. The CDR3 runs to 15 residues. Germline values: CDR1 SGHTA, CDR2 FQGNSA. Full variable domain (remainder filled in from reference TRBV7-2 and TRBJ2-7): GAGVSQSPSNKVTEKGKDVELRCDPISGHTALYWYRQSLGQGLEFLIYFQGNSAPDKSGLPSDRFSAERTGGSVSTLTIQRTQQEDSAVYLCASSPRTGDIYEQYFGPGTRLTVT.

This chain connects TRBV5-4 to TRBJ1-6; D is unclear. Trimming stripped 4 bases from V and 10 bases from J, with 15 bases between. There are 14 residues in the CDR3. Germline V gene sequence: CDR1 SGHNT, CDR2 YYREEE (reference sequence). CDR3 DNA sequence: TGTGCCAGCAGCGAGCCTTTGCCGGGATCACCCCTCCACTTT. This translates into CASSEPLPGSPLHF.

This chain's CDR3 is CASTMSREGYTF. The CDR3 region has the DNA TGTGCCAGCACCATGAGCCGGGAAGGCTACACCTTC. The chain carries TRBV2 and TRBJ1-2, with no clear D. The germline V gene encodes CDR1 SNHLY and CDR2 FYNNEI. V gave up 7 bases and J gave up 8 bases, with 14 bases separating them. CDR3 size: 12 residues. Full variable domain (missing parts from reference TRBV2 and TRBJ1-2): EPEVTQTPSHQVTQMGQEVILRCVPISNHLYFYWYRQILGQKVEFLVSFYNNEISEKSEIFDDQFSVERPDGSNFTLKIRSTKLEDSAMYFCASTMSREGYTFGSGTRLTVV.

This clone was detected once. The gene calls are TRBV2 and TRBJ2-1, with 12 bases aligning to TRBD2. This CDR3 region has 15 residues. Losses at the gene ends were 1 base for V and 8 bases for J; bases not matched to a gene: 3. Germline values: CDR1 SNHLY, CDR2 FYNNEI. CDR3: CASSEGTSGVDEQFF. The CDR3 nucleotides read TGTGCCAGCAGTGAAGGGACTAGCGGGGTTGATGAGCAGTTCTTC.

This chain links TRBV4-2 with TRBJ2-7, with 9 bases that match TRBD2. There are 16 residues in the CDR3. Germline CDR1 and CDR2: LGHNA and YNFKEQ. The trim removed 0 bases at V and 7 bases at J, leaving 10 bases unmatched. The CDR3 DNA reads TGTGCCAGCAGCCAAGAGTTAAGGGCGGGGGGGCGGGAGCAGTACTTC. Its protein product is CASSQELRAGGREQYF.